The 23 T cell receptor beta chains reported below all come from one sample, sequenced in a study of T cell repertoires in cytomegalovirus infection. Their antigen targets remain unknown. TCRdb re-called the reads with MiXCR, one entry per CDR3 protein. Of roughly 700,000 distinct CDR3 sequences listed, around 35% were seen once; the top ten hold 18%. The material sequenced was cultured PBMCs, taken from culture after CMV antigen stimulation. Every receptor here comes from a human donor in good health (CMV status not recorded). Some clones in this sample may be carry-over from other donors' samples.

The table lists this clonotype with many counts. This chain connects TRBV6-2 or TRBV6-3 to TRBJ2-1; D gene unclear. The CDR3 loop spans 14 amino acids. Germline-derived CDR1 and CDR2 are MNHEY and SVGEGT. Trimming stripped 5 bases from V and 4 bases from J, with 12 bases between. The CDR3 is CASSDIYEYNEQFF. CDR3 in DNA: TGTGCCAGCAGTGACATTTACGAATACAATGAGCAGTTCTTC.

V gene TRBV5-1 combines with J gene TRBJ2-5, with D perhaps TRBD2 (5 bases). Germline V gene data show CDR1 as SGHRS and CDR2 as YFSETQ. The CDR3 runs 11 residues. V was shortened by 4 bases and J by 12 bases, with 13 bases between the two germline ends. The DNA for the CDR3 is TGCGCCAGCAGCCCCTTGGGAGACAAGTACTTC. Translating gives CASSPLGDKYF.

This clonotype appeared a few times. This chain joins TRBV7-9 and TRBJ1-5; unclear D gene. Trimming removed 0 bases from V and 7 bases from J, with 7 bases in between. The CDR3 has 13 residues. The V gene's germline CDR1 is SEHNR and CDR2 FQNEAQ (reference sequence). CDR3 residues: CASSLASEQPQHF. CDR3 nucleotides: TGTGCCAGCAGCTTAGCGTCGGAGCAGCCCCAGCATTTT.

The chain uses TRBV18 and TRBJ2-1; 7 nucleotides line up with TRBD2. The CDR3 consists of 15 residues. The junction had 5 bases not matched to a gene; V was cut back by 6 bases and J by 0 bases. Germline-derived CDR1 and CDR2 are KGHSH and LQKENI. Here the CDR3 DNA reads TGTGCCAGCTCCGGCGGGGGTCTCTCCTACAATGAGCAGTTCTTC. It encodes CASSGGGLSYNEQFF. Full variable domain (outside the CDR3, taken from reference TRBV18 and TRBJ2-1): NAGVMQNPRHLVRRRGQEARLRCSPMKGHSHVYWYRQLPEEGLKFMVYLQKENIIDESGMPKERFSAEFPKEGPSILRIQQVVRGDSAAYFCASSGGGLSYNEQFFGPGTRLTVL.

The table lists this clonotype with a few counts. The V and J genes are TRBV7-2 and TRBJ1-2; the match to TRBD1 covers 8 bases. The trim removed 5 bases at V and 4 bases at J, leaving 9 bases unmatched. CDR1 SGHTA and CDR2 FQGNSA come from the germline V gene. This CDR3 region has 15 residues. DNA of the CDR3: TGTGCCAGCAGCCCTAATGGACAGGGAGGCTATGGCTACACCTTC. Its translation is CASSPNGQGGYGYTF.

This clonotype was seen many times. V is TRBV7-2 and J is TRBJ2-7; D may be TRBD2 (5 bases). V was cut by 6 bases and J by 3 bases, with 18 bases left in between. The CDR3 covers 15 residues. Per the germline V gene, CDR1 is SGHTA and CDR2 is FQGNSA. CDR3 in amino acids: CASRKTGTKSYEQYF. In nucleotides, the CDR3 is TGTGCCAGCAGGAAAACGGGAACGAAGAGCTACGAGCAGTACTTC.

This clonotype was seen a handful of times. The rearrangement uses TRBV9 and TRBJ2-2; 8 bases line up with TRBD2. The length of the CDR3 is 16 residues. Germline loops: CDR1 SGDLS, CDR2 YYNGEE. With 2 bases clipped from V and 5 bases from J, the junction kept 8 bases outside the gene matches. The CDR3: CASSVGGLGLTGELFF. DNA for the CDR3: TGTGCCAGCAGCGTTGGGGGACTAGGTTTAACCGGGGAGCTGTTTTTT.

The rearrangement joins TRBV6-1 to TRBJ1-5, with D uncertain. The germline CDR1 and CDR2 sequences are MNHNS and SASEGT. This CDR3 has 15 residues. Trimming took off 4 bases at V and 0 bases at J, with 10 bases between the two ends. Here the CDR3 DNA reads TGTGCCAGCAGTGCTCAGTTGGGTAGCAATCAGCCCCAGCATTTT. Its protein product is CASSAQLGSNQPQHF.

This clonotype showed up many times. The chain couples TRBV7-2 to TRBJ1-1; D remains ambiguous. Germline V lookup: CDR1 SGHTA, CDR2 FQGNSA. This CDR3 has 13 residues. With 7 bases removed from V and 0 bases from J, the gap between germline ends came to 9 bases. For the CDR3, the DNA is TGTGCCAGCATACGAGCAATGAACACTGAAGCTTTCTTT. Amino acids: CASIRAMNTEAFF.

The chain's CDR3 is CASTLQGSTDTQYF. DNA for the CDR3: TGTGCCAGCACCCTACAGGGGAGCACAGATACGCAGTATTTT. The chain is built from TRBV7-6 and TRBJ2-3, with 7 positions matching TRBD1. With 7 bases clipped from V and 0 bases from J, the junction kept 4 bases outside the gene matches. Germline loops: CDR1 SGHVS, CDR2 FNYEAQ. The CDR3 loop spans 14 amino acids.

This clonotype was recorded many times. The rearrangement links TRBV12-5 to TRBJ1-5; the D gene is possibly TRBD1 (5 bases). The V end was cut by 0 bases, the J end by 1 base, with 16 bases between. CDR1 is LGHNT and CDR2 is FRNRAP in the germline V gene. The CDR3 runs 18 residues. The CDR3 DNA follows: TGTGCTAGTGGTTTGGTACTAGTAGGGCAGGGAAGCAATCAGCCCCAGCATTTT. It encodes CASGLVLVGQGSNQPQHF.

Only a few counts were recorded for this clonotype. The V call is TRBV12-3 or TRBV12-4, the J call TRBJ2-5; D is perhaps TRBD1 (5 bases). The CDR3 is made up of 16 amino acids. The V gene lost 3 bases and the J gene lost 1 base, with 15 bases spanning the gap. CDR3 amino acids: CASSFRVAGSQETQYF. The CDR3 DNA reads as TGTGCCAGCAGTTTTCGTGTGGCAGGGTCCCAAGAGACCCAGTACTTC.

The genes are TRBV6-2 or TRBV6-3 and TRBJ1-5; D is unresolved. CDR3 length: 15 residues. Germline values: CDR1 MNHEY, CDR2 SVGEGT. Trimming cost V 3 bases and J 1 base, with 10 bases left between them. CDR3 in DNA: TGTGCCAGCAGTTATAATTACGGAAGCAATCAGCCCCAGCATTTT. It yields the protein CASSYNYGSNQPQHF.

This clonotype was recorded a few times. DNA of the CDR3: TGCGCCAGCAGCAGAAGGCTAGCGGGTCACAATGAGCAGTTCTTC. Translated, it gives CASSRRLAGHNEQFF. The gene calls are TRBV5-1 and TRBJ2-1, with TRBD2 matching over 8 bases. The CDR3 has 15 residues. CDR1 and CDR2 (germline): SGHRS, YFSETQ. Trimming took 4 bases from V and 5 from J; bases not matched to a gene: 8.

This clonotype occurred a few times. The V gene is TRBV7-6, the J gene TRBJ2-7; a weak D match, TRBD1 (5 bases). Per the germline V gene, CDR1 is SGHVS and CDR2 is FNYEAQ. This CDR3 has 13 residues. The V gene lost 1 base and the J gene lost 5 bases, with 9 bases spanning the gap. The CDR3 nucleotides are TGTGCCAGCAGCTTAGAACAGGTCCACGAGCAGTACTTC. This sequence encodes CASSLEQVHEQYF.

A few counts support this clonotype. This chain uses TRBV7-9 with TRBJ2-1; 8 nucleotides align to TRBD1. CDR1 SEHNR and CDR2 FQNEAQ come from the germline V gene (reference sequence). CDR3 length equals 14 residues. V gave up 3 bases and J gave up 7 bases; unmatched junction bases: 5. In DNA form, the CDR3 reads TGTGCCAGCAGCTTCCTCGGGGACAGGAATGAGCAGTTCTTC. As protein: CASSFLGDRNEQFF. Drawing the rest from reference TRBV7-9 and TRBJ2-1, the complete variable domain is DTGVSQNPRHKITKRGQNVTFRCDPISEHNRLYWYRQTLGQGPEFLTYFQNEAQLEKSRLLSDRFSAERPKGSFSTLEIQRTEQGDSAMYLCASSFLGDRNEQFFGPGTRLTVL.

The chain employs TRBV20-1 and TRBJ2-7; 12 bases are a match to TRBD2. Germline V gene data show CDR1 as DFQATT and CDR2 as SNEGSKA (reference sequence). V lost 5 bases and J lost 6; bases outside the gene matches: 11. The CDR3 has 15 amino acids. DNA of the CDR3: TGCAGTGCTCGGCCTTCTCTAGCGGGAGGGGGCGAGCAGTACTTC. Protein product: CSARPSLAGGGEQYF.

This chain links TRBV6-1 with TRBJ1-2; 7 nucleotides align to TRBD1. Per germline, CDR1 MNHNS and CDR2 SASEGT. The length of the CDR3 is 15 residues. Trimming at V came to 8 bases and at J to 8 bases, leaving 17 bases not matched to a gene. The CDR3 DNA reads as TGTGCCAGCGAGGGGTATCACGGGACAGAACTCGGCTACACCTTC. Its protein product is CASEGYHGTELGYTF.

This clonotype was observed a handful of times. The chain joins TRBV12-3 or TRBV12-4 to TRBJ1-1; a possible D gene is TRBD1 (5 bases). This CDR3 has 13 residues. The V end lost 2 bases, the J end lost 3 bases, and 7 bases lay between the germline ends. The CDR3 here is CASSLMGDTEAFF. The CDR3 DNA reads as TGTGCCAGCAGTTTAATGGGGGACACTGAAGCTTTCTTT.

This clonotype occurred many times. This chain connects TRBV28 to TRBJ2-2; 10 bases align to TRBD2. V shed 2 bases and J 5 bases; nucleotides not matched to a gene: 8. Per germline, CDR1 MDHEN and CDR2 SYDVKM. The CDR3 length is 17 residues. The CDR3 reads CASSLLIAGGLTGELFF. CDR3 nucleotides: TGTGCCAGCAGTTTACTAATAGCGGGGGGCCTTACCGGGGAGCTGTTTTTT.

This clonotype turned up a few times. Here the CDR3 reads CASSSFPGQGAIGANVLTF. Written as DNA, the CDR3 is TGTGCCAGCAGTTCCTTTCCGGGACAGGGAGCGATAGGGGCCAACGTCCTGACTTTC. The V call is TRBV6-1, the J call TRBJ2-6; 9 positions match TRBD1. V shed 5 bases, J shed 4 bases, and the junction held 15 bases outside the gene matches. Per germline, CDR1 MNHNS and CDR2 SASEGT. CDR3 length: 19 amino acids.

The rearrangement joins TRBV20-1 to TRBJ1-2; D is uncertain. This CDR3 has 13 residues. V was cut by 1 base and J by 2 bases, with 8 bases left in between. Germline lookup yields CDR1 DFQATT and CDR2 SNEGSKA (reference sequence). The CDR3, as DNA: TGCAGTGCTAGAGTACGGGAAAACTATGGCTACACCTTC. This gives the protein CSARVRENYGYTF.

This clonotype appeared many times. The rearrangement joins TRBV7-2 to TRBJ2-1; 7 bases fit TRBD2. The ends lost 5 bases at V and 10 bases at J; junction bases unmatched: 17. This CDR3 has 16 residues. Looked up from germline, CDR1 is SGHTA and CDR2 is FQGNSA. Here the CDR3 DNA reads TGTGCCAGCAGCCCCTCGGATCCAGCGGGGCGTACCGAGCAGTTCTTC. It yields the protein CASSPSDPAGRTEQFF. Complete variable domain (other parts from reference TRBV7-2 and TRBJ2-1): GAGVSQSPSNKVTEKGKDVELRCDPISGHTALYWYRQSLGQGLEFLIYFQGNSAPDKSGLPSDRFSAERTGGSVSTLTIQRTQQEDSAVYLCASSPSDPAGRTEQFFGPGTRLTVL.